The clone carrying this TCR beta chain was recorded a few times. The antigen remains unidentified. The entry originates in a study of beta chain features in type 1 diabetes. Overall study findings and caveats: A potential influence of HLA type upon TCRB rearrangement remained unresolved herein. Type 1 diabetes patients showed a moderate but significant shortening of TCRB CDR3s in all four CD4+ subsets.

The CDR3 loop spans 15 amino acids. Losses at the gene ends were 4 bases for V and 6 bases for J; bases not matched to a gene: 12. Germline lookup yields CDR1 SGHNT and CDR2 YYREEE (reference sequence). Of the isolated RNA, all was reverse transcribed, and so the sequenced material was expressed TCRB transcripts. Clones were read by immunoSEQ multiplex PCR, and TCRdb kept only the in-frame ones, dropping some. In the table there are roughly 160,000 clones, roughly 8% of which are singletons. The V and J genes are TRBV5-4 and TRBJ2-7; 8 nucleotides agree with TRBD2. Sequences were obtained from central memory CD4+ T cells from blood. The receptor was isolated from a woman in her late teens or twenties with type 1 diabetes. CDR3 amino acids: CASSPGGGQRREQYF. The CDR3 DNA reads as TGTGCCAGCAGCCCGGGAGGGGGGCAAAGACGCGAGCAGTACTTC.